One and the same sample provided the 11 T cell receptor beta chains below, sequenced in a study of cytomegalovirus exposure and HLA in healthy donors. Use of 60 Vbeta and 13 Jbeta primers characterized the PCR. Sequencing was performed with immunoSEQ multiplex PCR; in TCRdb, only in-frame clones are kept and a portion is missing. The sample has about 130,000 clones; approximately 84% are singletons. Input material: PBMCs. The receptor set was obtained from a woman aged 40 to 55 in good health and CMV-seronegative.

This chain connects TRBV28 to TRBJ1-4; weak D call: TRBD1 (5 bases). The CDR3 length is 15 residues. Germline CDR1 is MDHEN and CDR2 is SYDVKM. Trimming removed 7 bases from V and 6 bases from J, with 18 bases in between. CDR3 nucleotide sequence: TGTGCCAGCAATTCGGGGTGGGCGGGGGATGAAAAACTGTTTTTT. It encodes CASNSGWAGDEKLFF.

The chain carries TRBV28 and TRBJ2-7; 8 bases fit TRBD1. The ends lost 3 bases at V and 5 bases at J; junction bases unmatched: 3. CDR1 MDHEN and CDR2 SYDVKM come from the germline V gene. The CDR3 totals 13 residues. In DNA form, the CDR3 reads TGTGCCAGCAGTTTTCAGGGGGCCCACGAGCAGTACTTC. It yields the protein CASSFQGAHEQYF.

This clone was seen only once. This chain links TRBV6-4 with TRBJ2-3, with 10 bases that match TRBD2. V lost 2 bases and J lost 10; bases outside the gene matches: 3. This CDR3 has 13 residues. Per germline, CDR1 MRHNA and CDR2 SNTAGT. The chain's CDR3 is CASSDRAGGSQYF. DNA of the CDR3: TGTGCCAGCAGTGACCGAGCGGGGGGGTCGCAGTATTTT.

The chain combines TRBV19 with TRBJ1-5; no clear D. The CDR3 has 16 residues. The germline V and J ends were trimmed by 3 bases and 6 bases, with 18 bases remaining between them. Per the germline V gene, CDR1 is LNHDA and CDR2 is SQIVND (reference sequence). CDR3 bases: TGTGCCAGTAGTATGAGGAGGGCCCTAGCTGGTCAGCCCCAGCATTTT. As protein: CASSMRRALAGQPQHF.

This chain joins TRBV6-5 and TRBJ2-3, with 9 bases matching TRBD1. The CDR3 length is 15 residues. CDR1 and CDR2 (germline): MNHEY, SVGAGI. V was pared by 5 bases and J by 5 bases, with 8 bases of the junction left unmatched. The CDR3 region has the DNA TGTGCCAGCAGTCTTCGGGGACAGGGTCGAGATACGCAGTATTTT. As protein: CASSLRGQGRDTQYF.

CDR3 region: CASQDGAAGGYNEQFF. The CDR3 nucleotides read TGTGCCAGCCAGGATGGGGCAGCGGGGGGCTACAATGAGCAGTTCTTC. The V call is TRBV27, the J call TRBJ2-1; 9 bases agree with TRBD2. From germline, CDR1 is MNHEY and CDR2 SMNVEV (reference sequence). This CDR3 has 16 residues. V was pared by 8 bases and J by 3 bases, with 11 bases of the junction left unmatched.

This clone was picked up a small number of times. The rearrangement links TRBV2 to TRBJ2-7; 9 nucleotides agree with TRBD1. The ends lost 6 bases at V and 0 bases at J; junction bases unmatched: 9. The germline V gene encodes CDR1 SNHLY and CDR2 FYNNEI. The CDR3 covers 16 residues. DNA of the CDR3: TGTGCCAGCAGGGGGGACAGGGAAGGTCCCTCCTACGAGCAGTACTTC. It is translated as CASRGDREGPSYEQYF. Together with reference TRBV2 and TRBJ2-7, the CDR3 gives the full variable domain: EPEVTQTPSHQVTQMGQEVILRCVPISNHLYFYWYRQILGQKVEFLVSFYNNEISEKSEIFDDQFSVERPDGSNFTLKIRSTKLEDSAMYFCASRGDREGPSYEQYFGPGTRLTVT.

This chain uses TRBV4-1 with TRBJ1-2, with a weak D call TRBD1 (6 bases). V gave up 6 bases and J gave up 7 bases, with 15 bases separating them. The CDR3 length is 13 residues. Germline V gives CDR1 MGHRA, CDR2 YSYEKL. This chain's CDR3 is CASRTEGGPGYTF. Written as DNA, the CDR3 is TGCGCCAGCAGGACCGAGGGGGGGCCTGGCTACACCTTC.

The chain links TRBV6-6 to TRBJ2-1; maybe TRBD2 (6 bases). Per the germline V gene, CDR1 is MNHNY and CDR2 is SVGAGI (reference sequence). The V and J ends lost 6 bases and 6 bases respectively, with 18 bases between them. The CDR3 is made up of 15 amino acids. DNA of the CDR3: TGTGCCAGCAGCCGGGGACTCCCCGGGGGCAATGAGCAGTTCTTC. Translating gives CASSRGLPGGNEQFF.

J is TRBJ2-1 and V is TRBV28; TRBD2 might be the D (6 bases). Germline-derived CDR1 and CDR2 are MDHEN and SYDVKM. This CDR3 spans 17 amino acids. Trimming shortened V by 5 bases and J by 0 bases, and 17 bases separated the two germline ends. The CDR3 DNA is TGTGCCAGCAGTCCCCCGGGGAGCGGGCGCTCCTACAATGAGCAGTTCTTC. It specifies CASSPPGSGRSYNEQFF.

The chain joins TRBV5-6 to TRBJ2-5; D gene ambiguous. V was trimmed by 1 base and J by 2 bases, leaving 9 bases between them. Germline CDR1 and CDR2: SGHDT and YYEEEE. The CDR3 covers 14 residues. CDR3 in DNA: TGTGCCAGCAGCTTGTTTTCCCCACAAGAGACCCAGTACTTC. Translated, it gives CASSLFSPQETQYF.